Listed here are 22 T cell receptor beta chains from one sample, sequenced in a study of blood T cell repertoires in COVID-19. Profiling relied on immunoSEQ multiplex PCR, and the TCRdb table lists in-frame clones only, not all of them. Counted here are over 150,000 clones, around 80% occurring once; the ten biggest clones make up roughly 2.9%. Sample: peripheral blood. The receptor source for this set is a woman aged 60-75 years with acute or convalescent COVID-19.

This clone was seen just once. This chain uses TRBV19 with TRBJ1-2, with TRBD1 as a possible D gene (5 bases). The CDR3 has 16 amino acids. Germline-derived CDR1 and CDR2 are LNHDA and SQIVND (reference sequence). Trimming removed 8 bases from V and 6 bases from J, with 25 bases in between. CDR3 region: CASLVRPNAGSNGYTF. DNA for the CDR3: TGTGCCAGTCTGGTTAGGCCGAACGCAGGGTCTAATGGCTACACCTTC. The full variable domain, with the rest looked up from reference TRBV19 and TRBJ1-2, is DGGITQSPKYLFRKEGQNVTLSCEQNLNHDAMYWYRQDPGQGLRLIYYSQIVNDFQKGDIAEGYSVSREKKESFPLTVTSAQKNPTAFYLCASLVRPNAGSNGYTFGSGTRLTVV.

CDR3 DNA: TGTGCCATCAGTCCCGCGGGACAGGGTGATGAAAAACTGTTTTTT. Its protein product is CAISPAGQGDEKLFF. This chain connects TRBV10-3 to TRBJ1-4, with TRBD1 matching over 9 bases. Unmatched junction bases numbered 7, after V lost 5 bases and J lost 6 bases. Germline V gene data show CDR1 as ENHRY and CDR2 as SYGVKD. CDR3 size: 15 residues.

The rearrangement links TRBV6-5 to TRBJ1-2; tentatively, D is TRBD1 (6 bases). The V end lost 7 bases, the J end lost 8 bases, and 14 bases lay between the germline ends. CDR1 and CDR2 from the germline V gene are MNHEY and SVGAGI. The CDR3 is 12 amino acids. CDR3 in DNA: TGTGCCAGCAAATCGGACAGTCCCGGCTACACCTTC. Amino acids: CASKSDSPGYTF.

The CDR3 reads CASSLSRVIGYTF. CDR3 DNA sequence: TGCGCCAGCAGCTTGTCCAGGGTGATAGGCTACACCTTC. The chain combines TRBV5-1 with TRBJ1-2; weak D call: TRBD1 (5 bases). The germline gives CDR1 SGHRS, CDR2 YFSETQ. The length of the CDR3 is 13 residues. The V gene lost 1 base and the J gene lost 8 bases, with 12 bases spanning the gap.

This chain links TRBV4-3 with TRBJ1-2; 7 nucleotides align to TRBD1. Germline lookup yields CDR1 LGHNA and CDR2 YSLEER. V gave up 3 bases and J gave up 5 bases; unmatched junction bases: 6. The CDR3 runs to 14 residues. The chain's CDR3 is CASSQVGQSYGYTF. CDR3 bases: TGCGCCAGCAGCCAGGTGGGACAGAGTTATGGCTACACCTTC.

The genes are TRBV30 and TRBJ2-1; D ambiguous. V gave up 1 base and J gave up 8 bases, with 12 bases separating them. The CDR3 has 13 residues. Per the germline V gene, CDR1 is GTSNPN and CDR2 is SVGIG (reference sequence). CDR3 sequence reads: CAWSGSVVDEQFF. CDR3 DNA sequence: TGTGCCTGGAGTGGATCGGTTGTCGATGAGCAGTTCTTC.

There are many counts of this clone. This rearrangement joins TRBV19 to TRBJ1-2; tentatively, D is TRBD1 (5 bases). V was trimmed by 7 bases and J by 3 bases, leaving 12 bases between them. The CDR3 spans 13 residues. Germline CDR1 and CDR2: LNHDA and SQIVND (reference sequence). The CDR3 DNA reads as TGTGCCAGTACCACAGCCAGGGACTATGGCTACACCTTC. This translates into CASTTARDYGYTF.

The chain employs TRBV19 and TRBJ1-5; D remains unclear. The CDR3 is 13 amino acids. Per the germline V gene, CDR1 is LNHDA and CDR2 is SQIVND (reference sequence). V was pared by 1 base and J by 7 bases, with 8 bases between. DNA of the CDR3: TGTGCCAGTAGTATAGCCACTAGGCAGCCCCAGCATTTT. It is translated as CASSIATRQPQHF.

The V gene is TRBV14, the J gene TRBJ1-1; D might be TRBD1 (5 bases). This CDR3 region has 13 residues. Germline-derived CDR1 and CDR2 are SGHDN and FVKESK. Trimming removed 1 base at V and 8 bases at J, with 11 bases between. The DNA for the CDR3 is TGTGCCAGCAGCCAAGGATGGGGGGGGGAAGCTTTCTTT. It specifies CASSQGWGGEAFF.

CDR3 in amino acids: CSVAGGGWRSYGYTF. CDR3 DNA sequence: TGCAGCGTTGCAGGCGGCGGGTGGCGTAGCTATGGCTACACCTTC. The rearrangement uses TRBV29-1 and TRBJ1-2, with unresolved D. This CDR3 contains 15 residues. V lost 4 bases, J lost 4 bases, and 19 bases lay in between. CDR1 is SQVTM and CDR2 is ANQGSEA in the germline V gene.

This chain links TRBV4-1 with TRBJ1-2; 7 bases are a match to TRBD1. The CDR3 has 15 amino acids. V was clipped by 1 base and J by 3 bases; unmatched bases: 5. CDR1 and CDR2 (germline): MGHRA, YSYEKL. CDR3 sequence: CASSQGEGAHYGYTF. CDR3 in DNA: TGCGCCAGCAGCCAAGGTGAGGGGGCGCACTATGGCTACACCTTC.

The CDR3 protein is CASSQGRYEQYF. The CDR3 region has the DNA TGTGCCAGCAGCCAAGGGAGGTACGAGCAGTACTTC. The chain carries TRBV11-2 and TRBJ2-7, with TRBD2 as a possible D gene (6 bases). Trimming cost V 5 bases and J 4 bases, with 9 bases left between them. CDR3 length: 12 residues. The V gene's germline CDR1 is SGHAT and CDR2 FQNNGV.

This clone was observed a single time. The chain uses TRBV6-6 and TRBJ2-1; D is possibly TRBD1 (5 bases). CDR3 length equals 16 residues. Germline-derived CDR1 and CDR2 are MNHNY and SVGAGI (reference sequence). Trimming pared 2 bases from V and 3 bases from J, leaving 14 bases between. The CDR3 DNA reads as TGTGCCAGCAGTTACGTTCAGCAGGGATTCTACAATGAGCAGTTCTTC. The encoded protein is CASSYVQQGFYNEQFF.

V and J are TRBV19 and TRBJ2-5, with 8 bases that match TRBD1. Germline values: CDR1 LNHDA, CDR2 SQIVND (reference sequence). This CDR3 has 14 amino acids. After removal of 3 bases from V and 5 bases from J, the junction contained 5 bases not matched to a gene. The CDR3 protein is CASSINRGFETQYF. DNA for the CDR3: TGTGCCAGTAGTATTAACAGGGGGTTTGAGACCCAGTACTTC.

The CDR3 bases are TGTGCCAGCTCACCGACACAGGGGCTTGGCTACACCTTC. Its translation is CASSPTQGLGYTF. The rearrangement joins TRBV18 to TRBJ1-2; TRBD1 matches at 7 bases. With V trimmed by 3 bases and J by 7 bases, 5 bases remained unmatched. The CDR3 is 13 residues long. Germline V gives CDR1 KGHSH, CDR2 LQKENI.

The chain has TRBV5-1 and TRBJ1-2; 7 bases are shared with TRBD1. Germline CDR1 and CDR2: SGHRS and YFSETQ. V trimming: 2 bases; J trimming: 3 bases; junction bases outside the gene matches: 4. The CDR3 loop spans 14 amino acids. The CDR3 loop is CASSFMQGDYGYTF. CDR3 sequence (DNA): TGCGCCAGCAGCTTCATGCAGGGGGACTATGGCTACACCTTC.

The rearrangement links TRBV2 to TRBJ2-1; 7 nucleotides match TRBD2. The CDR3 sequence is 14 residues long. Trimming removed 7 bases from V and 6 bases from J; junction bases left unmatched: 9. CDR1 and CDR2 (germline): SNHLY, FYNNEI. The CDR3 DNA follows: TGTGCCAGCACGGGAGCGGGAAATATCAATGAGCAGTTCTTC. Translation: CASTGAGNINEQFF.

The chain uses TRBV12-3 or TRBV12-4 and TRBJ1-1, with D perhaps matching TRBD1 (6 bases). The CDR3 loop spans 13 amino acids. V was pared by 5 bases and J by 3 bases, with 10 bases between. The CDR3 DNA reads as TGTGCCAGCAGTCCTCAGGGGCACACTGAAGCTTTCTTT. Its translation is CASSPQGHTEAFF.

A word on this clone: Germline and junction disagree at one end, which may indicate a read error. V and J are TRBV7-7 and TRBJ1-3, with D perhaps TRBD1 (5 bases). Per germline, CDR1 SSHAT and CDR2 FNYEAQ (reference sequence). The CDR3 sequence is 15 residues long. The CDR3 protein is CASSSGGGTGNTIYF. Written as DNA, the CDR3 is TGTGCTAGCAGCTCAGGTGGGGGGACTGGAAACACCATATATTTT.

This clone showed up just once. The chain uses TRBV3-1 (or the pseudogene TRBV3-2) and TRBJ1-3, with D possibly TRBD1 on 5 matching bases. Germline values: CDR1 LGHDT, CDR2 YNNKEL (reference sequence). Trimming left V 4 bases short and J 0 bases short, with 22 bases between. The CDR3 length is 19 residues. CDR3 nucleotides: TGTGCCAGCAGCCTTTCAAGGAGCACAGGCGGCTCCTCTGGAAACACCATATATTTT. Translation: CASSLSRSTGGSSGNTIYF.

The CDR3, as DNA: TGTGCCAGCAGCGTAGGACCGGGACACGTCGAGCAGTACTTC. The encoded protein is CASSVGPGHVEQYF. The genes are TRBV7-2 and TRBJ2-7; a possible D gene is TRBD1 (6 bases). V was clipped by 5 bases and J by 6 bases, with 17 bases between them. The CDR3 runs 14 residues. Per the germline V gene, CDR1 is SGHTA and CDR2 is FQGNSA.

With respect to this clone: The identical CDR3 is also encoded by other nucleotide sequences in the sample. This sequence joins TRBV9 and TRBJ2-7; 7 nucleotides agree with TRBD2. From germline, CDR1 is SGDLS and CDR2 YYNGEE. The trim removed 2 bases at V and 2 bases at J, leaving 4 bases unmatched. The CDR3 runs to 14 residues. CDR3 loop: CASSVAGETYEQYF. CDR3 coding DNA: TGTGCCAGCAGCGTCGCGGGGGAGACCTACGAGCAGTACTTC.